The rows below give T cell receptor beta chains drawn from one sample of a study of T cell repertoires in cytomegalovirus infection. TCRdb re-analysed the reads in MiXCR, keeping a single row per CDR3 protein. The repertoire consists of about 300,000 distinct CDR3 sequences, with roughly 26% occurring once and the leading ten covering approximately 14%. The sequenced material came from PBMCs. The receptors were gathered from a human donor in good health (CMV status not recorded). Some clones in this sample may be carry-over from other donors' samples. The CDR3 runs from the conserved cysteine through the conserved F or W.

TRBV28,CASSFSPNTEAFF
TRBV7-2,CASSLLAGVFTDTQYF
TRBV7-8,CASSPTSAAYEQYF
TRBV7-2,CASSLSEGSYNEQFF
TRBV10-3,CAIRIGTSGGTDTQYF
TRBV5-1,CASSGTTGASYNEQFF
TRBV7-6,CASSASWGLAENTGELFF
TRBV7-2,CASSLIRLAGGETQYF
TRBV4-1,CASSQRGRSITEAFF
TRBV3-1,CASSPKDGSPLHF
TRBV7-9,CASRSTDSRTDTQYF
TRBV20-1,CSARIYPGEQYF
TRBV7-2,CASSFGTGSSGNTIYF
TRBV19,CASSMIPNTGELFF
TRBV28,CASGLLQPQHF
TRBV12-3/TRBV12-4,CASSQQGSETQYF
TRBV29-1,CSADRRGTSVYEQYF
TRBV28,CASTLFRSSYEQYF
TRBV14,CASSQGGLAGDTGELFF
TRBV11-2,CASSILQGTANYGYTF
TRBV7-2,CASTRARLEGETGELFF
TRBV20-1,CSAILESTDTQYF
TRBV28,CASFQEGAPYNEQFF
TRBV2,CASRDGQGDQPQHF
TRBV6-6,CASSYSTSGSGVYEQYF
TRBV11-2,CASSPEGRGGHTQYF
TRBV28,CASFQGSATNEKLFF
TRBV7-2,CASSRGRSETQYF
TRBV7-8,CASSKTGGSYNEQFF
TRBV20-1,CSARAHSAQGPQHF
TRBV10-3,CAISDRDEGGYTF
TRBV27,CASRRQGYEKLFF
TRBV6-6,CASSGTGQATEAFF
TRBV28,CASGAFNQPQHF
TRBV7-2,CASSLLSGGGGEQFF
TRBV6-2/TRBV6-3,CASRNLDRASPYNEQFF